The clone carrying this T cell receptor beta chain was found a few times. Antigen: not known. The sample is drawn from a study of cytomegalovirus exposure and HLA in healthy donors. This CDR3 is built from 13 residues. Germline V gene sequence: CDR1 SQVTM, CDR2 ANQGSEA. V was trimmed by 2 bases and J by 5 bases, leaving 12 bases between them. Vbeta (60) and Jbeta (13) primers were used in the PCR. Sequenced by immunoSEQ multiplex PCR; TCRdb stores in-frame clones only, minus some. The sample has about 99,000 clones; around 10% are singletons. Study results and caveats: HLA-A and HLA-B allele assignments for most subjects were reportedly predicted accurately using TCR beta sequences.

Sample: PBMCs. This sequence joins TRBV29-1 and TRBJ1-1; D remains ambiguous. This clonotype was obtained from a man aged 35-49 years in good health and CMV-seropositive. The CDR3 loop is CSVESASGTEAFF. CDR3 nucleotides: TGCAGCGTTGAAAGCGCCTCGGGAACTGAAGCTTTCTTT.